Below are 28 T cell receptor beta chains sequenced from a single sample in a study of technical replicates of blood from a handful of donors. TCRdb's copy holds only in-frame clones and misses some; the assay was immunoSEQ multiplex PCR. The sample has tens of thousands of clones; about 95% are singletons. The sample consisted of T cells isolated from PBMCs. These receptors all stem from a human donor in good health.

The chain joins TRBV4-1 to TRBJ2-3; 12 nucleotides align to TRBD2. With 4 bases clipped from V and 4 bases from J, the junction kept 9 bases outside the gene matches. CDR1 and CDR2 from the germline V gene are MGHRA and YSYEKL. The CDR3 sequence is 17 residues long. The CDR3 reads CASSRGVTSGSSDTQYF. The CDR3 DNA reads as TGCGCCAGCAGCCGAGGAGTGACTAGCGGGAGTTCAGATACGCAGTATTTT.

The gene calls are TRBV4-1 and TRBJ1-1; D possibly corresponds to TRBD1 (5 bases). Germline CDR1 and CDR2: MGHRA and YSYEKL. The V end lost 1 base, the J end lost 6 bases, and 15 bases lay between the germline ends. CDR3 length equals 15 residues. This chain's CDR3 is CASSQVGQRVPEAFF. The CDR3 DNA is TGCGCCAGCAGCCAAGTGGGGCAAAGGGTCCCTGAAGCTTTCTTT.

This clone was counted a few times. V is TRBV19 and J is TRBJ1-3; unclear D gene. The CDR3 sequence is 14 residues long. Trimming shortened V by 3 bases and J by 4 bases, and 10 bases separated the two germline ends. Per germline, CDR1 LNHDA and CDR2 SQIVND (reference sequence). CDR3 DNA: TGTGCCAGTAGTATTGCAGGTTTCGGAAACACCATATATTTT. Its translation: CASSIAGFGNTIYF.

V usage is TRBV2 and J usage is TRBJ1-2, with a weak D call TRBD1 (5 bases). Trimming removed 7 bases from V and 0 bases from J, with 15 bases in between. Germline assignment: CDR1 SNHLY and CDR2 FYNNEI. The CDR3 length is 15 residues. This chain's CDR3 is CASIAIRASNYGYTF. The CDR3 coding sequence is TGTGCCAGCATTGCAATCAGGGCTTCTAACTATGGCTACACCTTC.

This rearrangement joins TRBV4-2 to TRBJ2-7; 7 nucleotides match TRBD1. This CDR3 comprises 15 residues. With 1 base clipped from V and 4 bases from J, the junction kept 7 bases outside the gene matches. The V gene's germline CDR1 is LGHNA and CDR2 YNFKEQ. The CDR3 protein is CASSQGEGGVYEQYF. Here the CDR3 DNA reads TGTGCCAGCAGCCAAGGTGAAGGGGGCGTATACGAGCAGTACTTC.

The count of this clone is one. The gene calls are TRBV6-5 and TRBJ1-2, with D possibly being TRBD1 (6 bases). CDR1 and CDR2 from the germline V gene are MNHEY and SVGAGI. The ends were cut back, 5 bases at V and 4 bases at J, with 11 bases in the middle. This CDR3 spans 13 amino acids. The CDR3 DNA is TGTGCCAGCAGTAGGACAGCGGTCTATGGCTACACCTTC. Translated, it gives CASSRTAVYGYTF.

Comment on this clone: The junction departs from the called germline gene at one end, perhaps through a read error. The chain combines TRBV29-1 with TRBJ1-1; D possibly corresponds to TRBD1 (5 bases). The CDR3 spans 13 residues. In germline, CDR1 is SQVTM, CDR2 ANQGSEA. CDR3 nucleotides: TGCAACGTTGAACAGACGGGGGACACTGAAGCTTTCTTT. It is translated as CNVEQTGDTEAFF.

The rearrangement links TRBV5-7 to TRBJ2-7; 7 nucleotides match TRBD1. TRBV5-7 is known as an ORF, though its function is uncertain. The CDR3 is made up of 15 amino acids. V trimming: 4 bases; J trimming: 0 bases; junction bases outside the gene matches: 7. In DNA, the CDR3 is TGTGCCAGCAGCAGAGCCGGGACAGACTCCTACGAGCAGTACTTC. Residues: CASSRAGTDSYEQYF.

The chain couples TRBV20-1 to TRBJ2-5; D ambiguous. V lost 1 base, J lost 7 bases, and 7 bases lay in between. The length of the CDR3 is 11 residues. Germline V gene lookup returns CDR1 DFQATT and CDR2 SNEGSKA (reference sequence). The chain's CDR3 is CSARARGTQYF. The CDR3 DNA is TGCAGTGCTAGAGCCCGAGGGACCCAGTACTTC.

This chain links TRBV5-1 with TRBJ2-1; possible D gene TRBD1, 5 bases. V lost 6 bases and J lost 6, with 13 bases in between. Germline V CDR1 and CDR2: SGHRS, YFSETQ. The CDR3 extends over 13 amino acids. CDR3 sequence reads: CASTFRQGNEQFF. The DNA for the CDR3 is TGCGCCAGCACCTTCCGGCAGGGCAATGAGCAGTTCTTC.

V gene TRBV6-1 combines with J gene TRBJ1-1; 7 nucleotides line up with TRBD1. Losses at the gene ends were 5 bases for V and 5 bases for J; bases not matched to a gene: 5. CDR1 and CDR2 from the germline V gene are MNHNS and SASEGT. The CDR3 runs to 13 residues. DNA for the CDR3: TGTGCCAGCAGTTTCCAGACAGGGACTGAAGCTTTCTTT. It encodes CASSFQTGTEAFF.

This sequence joins TRBV18 and TRBJ1-6, with no clear D. Germline V CDR1 and CDR2: KGHSH, LQKENI. This CDR3 spans 15 amino acids. V was trimmed by 3 bases and J by 7 bases, leaving 13 bases between them. The CDR3 DNA reads as TGTGCCAGCTCACCGGGTCGGGGTAGCAATTCACCCCTCCACTTT. This codes for CASSPGRGSNSPLHF.

This chain joins TRBV21-1 and TRBJ2-5; TRBD2 is the table's D call and was not checked against the DNA. TRBV21-1 counts as a pseudogene. This CDR3 region has 15 residues. The CDR3 protein is CASGTSRGGGETQYF. In DNA, the CDR3 is TGTGCCAGTGGGACCTCTCGCGGGGGCGGGGAGACCCAGTACTTC.

V is TRBV28 and J is TRBJ2-4, with 11 nucleotides matching TRBD1. The germline gives CDR1 MDHEN, CDR2 SYDVKM. Losses at the gene ends were 3 bases for V and 3 bases for J; bases not matched to a gene: 10. This CDR3 comprises 18 residues. The CDR3 DNA follows: TGTGCCAGCAGTTTGGTTTTTGGACAGGGGGCGGACAAAAACATTCAGTACTTC. Protein: CASSLVFGQGADKNIQYF. Full variable domain (rest looked up from reference TRBV28 and TRBJ2-4): DVKVTQSSRYLVKRTGEKVFLECVQDMDHENMFWYRQDPGLGLRLIYFSYDVKMKEKGDIPEGYSVSREKKERFSLILESASTNQTSMYLCASSLVFGQGADKNIQYFGAGTRLSVL.

This chain uses TRBV7-3 with TRBJ1-1; TRBD1 aligns across 8 bases. After removal of 5 bases from V and 1 base from J, the junction contained 3 bases not matched to a gene. CDR1 and CDR2 from the germline V gene are SGHTA and FQGTGA. This CDR3 is 14 amino acids long. The CDR3, as DNA: TGTGCCAGCAGCCCAGGGGGCACGAACACTGAAGCTTTCTTT. Its protein product is CASSPGGTNTEAFF. Supplemented by reference TRBV7-3 and TRBJ1-1, the full variable domain reads GAGVSQTPSNKVTEKGKYVELRCDPISGHTALYWYRQSLGQGPEFLIYFQGTGAADDSGLPNDRFFAVRPEGSVSTLKIQRTERGDSAVYLCASSPGGTNTEAFFGQGTRLTVV.

The gene calls are TRBV5-6 and TRBJ2-7; 10 positions match TRBD2. The ends lost 0 bases at V and 4 bases at J; junction bases unmatched: 10. CDR1 is SGHDT, CDR2 YYEEEE, per germline. CDR3 length equals 17 residues. CDR3 amino acids: CASSLAVSLAGRYEQYF. The CDR3 DNA reads as TGTGCCAGCAGCTTGGCCGTTTCACTAGCGGGGCGATACGAGCAGTACTTC. The full variable domain, rest sourced from reference TRBV5-6 and TRBJ2-7, is DAGVTQSPTHLIKTRGQQVTLRCSPKSGHDTVSWYQQALGQGPQFIFQYYEEEERQRGNFPDRFSGHQFPNYSSELNVNALLLGDSALYLCASSLAVSLAGRYEQYFGPGTRLTVT.

The chain recombines TRBV27 with TRBJ1-1; TRBD1 agrees at 11 bases. CDR3 length equals 15 residues. V lost 3 bases and J lost 5; bases outside the gene matches: 5. Per the germline V gene, CDR1 is MNHEY and CDR2 is SMNVEV (reference sequence). This CDR3 is CASSFRRDRGTEAFF. The CDR3 DNA reads as TGTGCCAGCAGTTTCCGGAGGGACAGGGGGACTGAAGCTTTCTTT.

The V gene is TRBV10-3, the J gene TRBJ1-2; D remains unclear. There are 13 residues in the CDR3. The germline V and J ends were trimmed by 3 bases and 7 bases, with 12 bases remaining between them. Looked up from germline, CDR1 is ENHRY and CDR2 is SYGVKD. The CDR3 bases are TGTGCCATCAGTGATAGTCTGTTTGGTGGCTACACCTTC. Its translation is CAISDSLFGGYTF.

This chain joins TRBV4-1 and TRBJ2-1; a weak D match, TRBD1 (5 bases). The germline V gene encodes CDR1 MGHRA and CDR2 YSYEKL. The CDR3 has 16 amino acids. V lost 2 bases and J lost 6, with 17 bases in between. This CDR3 is CASSQIGAKPINEQFF. CDR3 nucleotide sequence: TGCGCCAGCAGCCAAATAGGGGCTAAACCCATCAATGAGCAGTTCTTC.

This rearrangement joins TRBV29-1 to TRBJ2-2, with 10 positions matching TRBD1. The V segment lost 6 bases and the J segment 4 bases; nucleotides outside the gene matches: 5. The CDR3 runs 14 residues. Germline assignment: CDR1 SQVTM and CDR2 ANQGSEA. CDR3 in amino acids: CSVIRDRGTGELFF. Written as DNA, the CDR3 is TGCAGCGTGATCCGGGACAGGGGCACCGGGGAGCTGTTTTTT.

The rearrangement links TRBV10-3 to TRBJ2-5, with D possibly being TRBD1 (6 bases). Germline CDR1 is ENHRY and CDR2 is SYGVKD. This CDR3 region has 17 residues. V lost 4 bases, J lost 0 bases, and 18 bases lay in between. CDR3 bases: TGTGCCATCAGTGCGCCCCTTCTGGGACACTACCAAGAGACCCAGTACTTC. As protein: CAISAPLLGHYQETQYF.

This clone came up a few times. The rearrangement links TRBV29-1 to TRBJ2-4; D call uncertain. The ends were cut back, 6 bases at V and 5 bases at J, with 14 bases in the middle. This CDR3 contains 13 residues. Germline CDR1 reads SQVTM; CDR2 reads ANQGSEA. This chain's CDR3 is CSVLLLFQNIQYF. In DNA form, the CDR3 reads TGCAGCGTCCTACTCCTTTTCCAAAACATTCAGTACTTC.

The chain joins TRBV2 to TRBJ1-2; 10 nucleotides agree with TRBD1. This CDR3 has 16 amino acids. V lost 2 bases to trimming and J lost 9 bases; unmatched junction nucleotides: 12. Germline lookup yields CDR1 SNHLY and CDR2 FYNNEI. The CDR3 sequence is CASSEPPGTGVGSYTF. DNA for the CDR3: TGTGCCAGCAGTGAACCGCCCGGGACAGGGGTCGGAAGCTACACCTTC.

The rearrangement links TRBV7-9 to TRBJ2-4; TRBD1 aligns across 10 bases. Germline trimming cut 4 bases from V and 0 bases from J; bases unmatched to any gene: 3. The length of the CDR3 is 16 residues. Germline V CDR1 and CDR2: SEHNR, FQNEAQ (reference sequence). The CDR3 sequence: CASSYGTGVAKNIQYF. In DNA, the CDR3 is TGTGCCAGCAGCTACGGGACAGGGGTAGCCAAAAACATTCAGTACTTC.

The CDR3 DNA sequence: TGTGCCAGCAGCGACAGAACAGGGACTGAAGCTTTCTTT. Amino acid sequence: CASSDRTGTEAFF. The chain employs TRBV9 and TRBJ1-1; D is possibly TRBD1 (6 bases). This CDR3 is 13 amino acids long. The V gene lost 3 bases and the J gene lost 5 bases, with 11 bases spanning the gap. Germline CDR1 SGDLS, CDR2 YYNGEE.

The chain recombines TRBV5-1 with TRBJ2-7; maybe TRBD1 (5 bases). The germline V gene has CDR1 SGHRS and CDR2 YFSETQ. The V end was cut by 0 bases, the J end by 5 bases, with 9 bases between. The CDR3 consists of 13 residues. CDR3 sequence: CASSLVGVDEQYF. CDR3 DNA: TGCGCCAGCAGCTTGGTAGGGGTTGACGAGCAGTACTTC.

CDR3 in DNA: TGTGCCAGCAGCTTACGGCCGGGGCAGGGGAGTGCCGGGGAGCTGTTTTTT. The encoded protein is CASSLRPGQGSAGELFF. The chain has TRBV11-2 and TRBJ2-2; possible D gene TRBD1, 6 bases. From germline, CDR1 is SGHAT and CDR2 FQNNGV. Trimming stripped 2 bases from V and 6 bases from J, with 19 bases between. The CDR3 extends over 17 amino acids.

V gene TRBV6-5 combines with J gene TRBJ2-5; a weak D match, TRBD2 (5 bases). Germline V gene data show CDR1 as MNHEY and CDR2 as SVGAGI. The CDR3 is 15 residues long. Trimming stripped 0 bases from V and 4 bases from J, with 12 bases between. Here the CDR3 reads CASSYSGLGGETQYF. Written as DNA, the CDR3 is TGTGCCAGCAGTTACTCAGGGCTAGGAGGAGAGACCCAGTACTTC.